These 23 T cell receptor beta chains came from one sample sequenced in a study of patients and donors after allogeneic stem cell transplantation. TCRdb processed the RT-PCR reads anew with MiXCR; each CDR3 protein has one entry. The sample includes some 40,000 distinct CDR3 sequences, about 31% seen only once; the top ten take 72%. Sequencing was performed on blood, either unsorted or a sorted T cell fraction (not recorded which). These TCRs come from a human donor who was either an allogeneic HSCT recipient or a stem cell or donor lymphocyte infusion donor (not recorded which). It is not recorded whose cells these are; they may come from a transplant donor.

This clonotype occurred a few times. The chain links TRBV12-3 or TRBV12-4 to TRBJ2-7; 8 bases are a match to TRBD2. The junction had 4 bases not matched to a gene; V was cut back by 3 bases and J by 0 bases. The CDR3 loop spans 15 amino acids. In DNA form, the CDR3 reads TGTGCCAGCAGTTTTCCCGGGAGGGGCTCCTACGAGCAGTACTTC. Residues: CASSFPGRGSYEQYF.

This chain joins TRBV10-3 and TRBJ1-5; D may be TRBD1 (5 bases). The CDR3 length is 16 residues. The V end was cut by 0 bases, the J end by 2 bases, with 11 bases between. Germline loops: CDR1 ENHRY, CDR2 SYGVKD. CDR3 loop: CAISESAGVGNQPQHF. CDR3 bases: TGTGCCATCAGTGAGTCGGCGGGGGTTGGCAATCAGCCCCAGCATTTT.

The chain couples TRBV7-2 to TRBJ1-1; 8 bases are a match to TRBD1. The germline V gene has CDR1 SGHTA and CDR2 FQGNSA. CDR3 length equals 14 residues. With V trimmed by 6 bases and J by 1 base, 4 bases remained unmatched. CDR3 amino acids: CASRLTGANTEAFF. The CDR3 DNA is TGTGCCAGCAGGTTGACAGGGGCGAACACTGAAGCTTTCTTT. Full variable domain (remainder filled in from reference TRBV7-2 and TRBJ1-1): GAGVSQSPSNKVTEKGKDVELRCDPISGHTALYWYRQSLGQGLEFLIYFQGNSAPDKSGLPSDRFSAERTGGSVSTLTIQRTQQEDSAVYLCASRLTGANTEAFFGQGTRLTVV.

DNA of the CDR3: TGTGCCAGCAGCTGGTATAGGGAGATTGAAGCTTTCTTT. Its protein is CASSWYREIEAFF. The chain employs TRBV5-5 and TRBJ1-1; D unresolved. The CDR3 is 13 residues long. Germline loops: CDR1 SGHKS, CDR2 YYEKEE (reference sequence). Deletions cut 3 bases from V and 7 bases from J, with 13 bases between.

V is TRBV4-1 and J is TRBJ2-7; 9 positions match TRBD2. The CDR3 contains 15 residues. V shed 5 bases, J shed 2 bases, and the junction held 7 bases outside the gene matches. The germline CDR1 and CDR2 sequences are MGHRA and YSYEKL. The CDR3 loop is CASSTAGTSPYEQYF. CDR3 nucleotide sequence: TGCGCCAGCAGCACTGCCGGGACTAGCCCCTACGAGCAGTACTTC.

This clonotype came up a few times. The chain links TRBV5-1 to TRBJ2-5; D gene unclear. This CDR3 has 13 residues. The ends were cut back, 1 base at V and 3 bases at J, with 7 bases in the middle. CDR1 is SGHRS, CDR2 YFSETQ, per germline. CDR3 sequence: CASSLLREETQYF. In DNA form, the CDR3 reads TGCGCCAGCAGCTTGCTAAGGGAAGAGACCCAGTACTTC.

In its sample, this clonotype was seen a few times. The rearrangement links TRBV4-2 to TRBJ1-4, with D possibly TRBD1 on 5 matching bases. This CDR3 is 10 amino acids long. V was clipped by 1 base and J by 15 bases, with 6 bases between them. Germline V CDR1 and CDR2: LGHNA, YNFKEQ. CDR3 residues: CASSQGQMFF. The CDR3 nucleotides are TGTGCCAGCAGCCAAGGACAGATGTTTTTT.

V is TRBV20-1 and J is TRBJ1-3; unclear D gene. Germline-derived CDR1 and CDR2 are DFQATT and SNEGSKA (reference sequence). The CDR3 is 12 amino acids. Between the trimmed V and J ends, which lost 7 bases and 7 bases, there was a span of 14 bases. CDR3 sequence reads: CSGAGVSNTIYF. In DNA form, the CDR3 reads TGCAGTGGAGCCGGGGTCTCCAACACCATATATTTT.

The CDR3 is CSARDRQREWYNEQFF. In DNA form, the CDR3 reads TGCAGTGCTAGAGATCGCCAGCGGGAGTGGTACAATGAGCAGTTCTTC. The V and J genes are TRBV20-1 and TRBJ2-1; 8 bases are a match to TRBD2. The germline gives CDR1 DFQATT, CDR2 SNEGSKA (reference sequence). The ends lost 0 bases at V and 4 bases at J; junction bases unmatched: 8. There are 16 residues in the CDR3.

As concerns this clonotype: One end of the junction varies from germline; a read error may be responsible. This chain connects TRBV28 to TRBJ2-3; perhaps TRBD2 as D (5 bases). Germline values: CDR1 MDHEN, CDR2 SYDVKM. The CDR3 totals 13 residues. The CDR3 DNA sequence: TGCGCCAGCAGCCCCTTGGAAAGCGGCACGCAGTATTTT. This sequence encodes CASSPLESGTQYF.

V usage is TRBV20-1 and J usage is TRBJ2-1; TRBD2 matches at 9 bases. V shed 3 bases, J shed 7 bases, and the junction held 10 bases outside the gene matches. Germline loops: CDR1 DFQATT, CDR2 SNEGSKA (reference sequence). The CDR3 consists of 15 residues. CDR3 sequence (DNA): TGCAGTGCTAGTGGAGGCCGGCTAGCGGGAAATGAGCAGTTCTTC. Its translation: CSASGGRLAGNEQFF.

This clonotype appeared a single time. This chain joins TRBV10-3 and TRBJ2-1; 7 bases map to TRBD2. The trim removed 6 bases at V and 3 bases at J, leaving 14 bases unmatched. The CDR3 sequence is 17 residues long. From germline, CDR1 is ENHRY and CDR2 SYGVKD. In DNA, the CDR3 is TGTGCCATCAGACTCCAGACTGCGGGAGTAGGCTACAATGAGCAGTTCTTC. It yields the protein CAIRLQTAGVGYNEQFF.

This chain uses TRBV6-5 with TRBJ2-5; a weak D match, TRBD2 (6 bases). In germline, CDR1 is MNHEY, CDR2 SVGAGI. This CDR3 region has 14 residues. Trimming removed 3 bases from V and 4 bases from J, with 12 bases in between. CDR3 DNA: TGTGCCAGCAGTTATACGCGGGATGGAGAGACCCAGTACTTC. This translates into CASSYTRDGETQYF.

This clonotype showed up many times. The chain carries TRBV19 and TRBJ1-5, with a tentative D call TRBD1 (6 bases). Germline lookup yields CDR1 LNHDA and CDR2 SQIVND (reference sequence). The germline V and J ends were trimmed by 5 bases and 0 bases, with 14 bases remaining between them. The CDR3 has 16 residues. CDR3 protein: CASSLRQANSNQPQHF. DNA of the CDR3: TGTGCCAGTAGTCTACGACAGGCCAATAGCAATCAGCCCCAGCATTTT.

This clonotype was observed a single time. This chain joins TRBV20-1 and TRBJ2-2; D possibly corresponds to TRBD1 (5 bases). V lost 3 bases and J 3 bases, leaving 11 bases between the germline ends. The CDR3 has 14 amino acids. The germline CDR1 and CDR2 sequences are DFQATT and SNEGSKA (reference sequence). The CDR3 region is CSASRTSYTGELFF. CDR3 sequence (DNA): TGCAGTGCTAGTAGGACATCTTACACCGGGGAGCTGTTTTTT.

This chain uses TRBV6-5 with TRBJ2-1, with TRBD1 matching 9 bases. After removal of 5 bases from V and 6 bases from J, the junction contained 11 bases not matched to a gene. This CDR3 is 16 amino acids long. Germline CDR1 MNHEY, CDR2 SVGAGI. The CDR3 sequence is CASSAGTGSRFNEQFF. CDR3 in DNA: TGTGCCAGCAGTGCCGGGACAGGGAGCCGGTTCAATGAGCAGTTCTTC.

V is TRBV6-5 and J is TRBJ2-2, with a weak D call TRBD2 (6 bases). V was pared by 8 bases and J by 4 bases, with 11 bases between. Germline V gene data show CDR1 as MNHEY and CDR2 as SVGAGI. The CDR3 length is 13 residues. This chain's CDR3 is CASSRGPTGELFF. CDR3 DNA: TGTGCCAGCTCGCGGGGCCCCACCGGGGAGCTGTTTTTT.

The rearrangement joins TRBV11-2 to TRBJ2-5; tentatively, D is TRBD1 (6 bases). This CDR3 is 13 amino acids long. Per the germline V gene, CDR1 is SGHAT and CDR2 is FQNNGV. Trimming stripped 5 bases from V and 5 bases from J, with 12 bases between. CDR3 sequence (DNA): TGTGCCAGCAGCCAAAACAGGGAGGAGACCCAGTACTTC. Amino acids: CASSQNREETQYF.

V gene TRBV7-2 combines with J gene TRBJ2-1; D assignment may be TRBD1 or TRBD2 (5 bases each). Germline V gene sequence: CDR1 SGHTA, CDR2 FQGNSA. The CDR3 loop spans 16 amino acids. Between the trimmed V and J ends, which lost 5 bases and 1 base, there was a span of 15 bases. CDR3 residues: CASSPGPGLSYNEQFF. The CDR3 DNA follows: TGTGCCAGCAGCCCGGGGCCAGGCCTATCCTACAATGAGCAGTTCTTC.

This chain connects TRBV14 to TRBJ2-7, with D unresolved. The CDR3 spans 15 residues. Germline V lookup: CDR1 SGHDN, CDR2 FVKESK. The V end was cut by 5 bases, the J end by 3 bases, with 17 bases between. CDR3 amino acids: CASSGWDNPFYEQYF. The CDR3 nucleotides are TGTGCCAGCAGCGGATGGGATAATCCCTTCTACGAGCAGTACTTC.

This clonotype was counted ten times or more. The CDR3 loop reads CARTSGIGTDTQYF. Written as DNA, the CDR3 is TGTGCCAGAACTAGCGGGATAGGCACAGATACGCAGTATTTT. This sequence joins TRBV2 and TRBJ2-3; 10 bases map to TRBD2. The germline CDR1 and CDR2 sequences are SNHLY and FYNNEI. V gave up 9 bases and J gave up 1 base; unmatched junction bases: 4. The CDR3 contains 14 residues.

CDR3 region: CSAGAFQGNYGYTF. The CDR3 DNA is TGCAGTGCTGGTGCCTTTCAGGGTAACTATGGCTACACCTTC. V gene TRBV20-1 combines with J gene TRBJ1-2, with D tentatively TRBD1 (5 bases). The ends were cut back, 5 bases at V and 1 base at J, with 14 bases in the middle. This CDR3 region has 14 residues. CDR1 is DFQATT, CDR2 SNEGSKA, per germline (reference sequence).

This clonotype was detected ten times or more. The V gene is TRBV6-2 or TRBV6-3, the J gene TRBJ1-5; D perhaps matches TRBD1 (6 bases). The V and J ends lost 6 bases and 4 bases respectively, with 13 bases between them. There are 14 residues in the CDR3. CDR1 and CDR2 (germline): MNHEY, SVGEGT. The CDR3, as DNA: TGTGCCAGCAGATCCGAGGGGGTGAATCAGCCCCAGCATTTT. Translation: CASRSEGVNQPQHF.